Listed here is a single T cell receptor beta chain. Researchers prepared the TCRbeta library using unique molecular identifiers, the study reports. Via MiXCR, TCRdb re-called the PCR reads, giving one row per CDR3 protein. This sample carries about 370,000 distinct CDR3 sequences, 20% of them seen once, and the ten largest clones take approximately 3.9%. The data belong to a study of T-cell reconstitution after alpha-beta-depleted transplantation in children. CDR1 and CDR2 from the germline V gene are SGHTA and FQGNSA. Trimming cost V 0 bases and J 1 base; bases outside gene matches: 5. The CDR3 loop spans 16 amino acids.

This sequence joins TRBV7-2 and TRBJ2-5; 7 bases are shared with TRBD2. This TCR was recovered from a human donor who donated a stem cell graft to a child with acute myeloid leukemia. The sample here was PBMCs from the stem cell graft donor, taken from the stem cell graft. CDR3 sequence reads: CASSLASGDRQETQYF. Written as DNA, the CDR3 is TGTGCCAGCAGCTTAGCGAGCGGGGACCGCCAAGAGACCCAGTACTTC.